This T cell receptor (beta chain) was identified in a study of follicular helper T cells after annual influenza vaccination. Libraries were prepared by immunoSEQ multiplex PCR; TCRdb keeps only in-frame clonotypes and omits some of them. The sample holds 7,500 to 9,500 clones, approximately 83% seen once. Time point here: 2013-2014 season, 7 days after vaccination. Germline V gene sequence: CDR1 SGHNT, CDR2 YYREEE (reference sequence). The CDR3 length is 13 residues. The V segment lost 4 bases and the J segment 4 bases; nucleotides outside the gene matches: 5. The rearrangement uses TRBV5-4 and TRBJ2-7, with 7 bases identical to TRBD1. The sample in question was CXCR5+ CD38- circulating T follicular helper cells from blood, obtained 7 days after influenza vaccination. The subset: circulating Tfh, non-naive CD4+CXCR5+PD-1+ (ICOS+CD38+ or ICOS-CD38-). This receptor was taken from an adult who received the influenza vaccine. The CDR3 reads CASSRQGRYEQYF. CDR3 nucleotides: TGTGCCAGCAGCAGACAGGGAAGGTACGAGCAGTACTTC.